The T cell receptor (beta chain) described here comes from a study of T cell responses to AZD1222 COVID-19 vaccine. Study context: Second-dose timings of about 4 or about 12 weeks were pooled. Regarding the study as a whole: The donor cohort was predominantly white British with a female majority, and clonal diversity may have been underestimated. Variant regions that are unmutated are reportedly the target of nearly half of spike-specific TCRs. An increase in Spike-specific TCR breadth and depth was observed after two AZD1222 doses.

A word on this clone: What it binds is not known.

Germline V gives CDR1 MNHNS, CDR2 SASEGT. This CDR3 comprises 14 residues. Trimming removed 3 bases at V and 8 bases at J, with 13 bases between. Generated by immunoSEQ multiplex PCR, the TCRdb table keeps only in-frame clones and is missing some. The repertoire holds 130,000 to 150,000 clones, with around 92% as singletons. Sequencing used peripheral blood, obtained on day 0 of AZD1222 vaccination. The chain employs TRBV6-1 and TRBJ1-4; perhaps TRBD1 as D (6 bases). The TCR sequence derives from an adult in good health. CDR3 protein: CASSELGATEKLFF. For the CDR3, the DNA is TGTGCCAGCAGTGAGCTGGGGGCTACGGAAAAACTGTTTTTT.